Shown below are 29 T cell receptor beta chains from a single sample sequenced in a study of T cell responses to AZD1222 COVID-19 vaccine. Using immunoSEQ multiplex PCR, the repertoire was profiled, and TCRdb retains in-frame clones only, with some absent. The sample consists of over 100,000 clones, roughly 89% of them appearing once. The sample consisted of peripheral blood, taken on day 0 of AZD1222 vaccination. The receptors derive from an adult in good health.

Of note for this clone: This sample includes further DNA sequences coding for the same CDR3. The chain uses TRBV7-3 and TRBJ1-1; no definite D call. This CDR3 has 13 amino acids. V shed 0 bases and J shed 2 bases, with 4 bases lying between them. CDR1 SGHTA and CDR2 FQGTGA come from the germline V gene. The CDR3 is CASSLTVNTEAFF. DNA for the CDR3: TGTGCCAGCAGCTTAACTGTCAACACTGAAGCTTTCTTT.

The chain recombines TRBV18 with TRBJ1-1, with TRBD1 matching 9 bases. This CDR3 is built from 17 residues. Germline V CDR1 and CDR2: KGHSH, LQKENI. The trim removed 3 bases at V and 1 base at J, leaving 9 bases unmatched. This CDR3 reads CASSPRRTGEQNTEAFF. CDR3 DNA sequence: TGTGCCAGCTCACCGCGTCGGACAGGGGAACAGAACACTGAAGCTTTCTTT.

In its sample, this clone was seen once. The genes are TRBV6-5 and TRBJ1-2; 7 bases align to TRBD1. Germline-derived CDR1 and CDR2 are MNHEY and SVGAGI. V lost 2 bases to trimming and J lost 4 bases; unmatched junction nucleotides: 4. The length of the CDR3 is 14 residues. The CDR3 spells CASSYGRQGYGYTF. The CDR3 bases are TGTGCCAGCAGTTACGGTCGACAGGGCTATGGCTACACCTTC.

This sequence joins TRBV12-3 or TRBV12-4 and TRBJ2-7; D remains ambiguous. V was shortened by 6 bases and J by 4 bases, with 7 bases between the two germline ends. This CDR3 is built from 11 residues. In DNA, the CDR3 is TGTGCCAGCAGCTCGGTATACGAGCAGTACTTC. Protein product: CASSSVYEQYF.

The chain recombines TRBV2 with TRBJ2-1; D perhaps matches TRBD1 (5 bases). Germline V gene lookup returns CDR1 SNHLY and CDR2 FYNNEI. The CDR3 loop spans 14 amino acids. V was clipped by 10 bases and J by 4 bases, with 17 bases between them. The CDR3 DNA follows: TGTGCCACCTCGTCCAGGGTCGGATACAATGAGCAGTTCTTC. Encoded protein: CATSSRVGYNEQFF.

J is TRBJ1-1 and V is TRBV3-1 (or the pseudogene TRBV3-2), with a possible D match to TRBD1 (5 bases). This CDR3 has 15 amino acids. Trimming took 3 bases from V and 0 from J, leaving 11 bases between them. In germline, CDR1 is LGHDT, CDR2 YNNKEL (reference sequence). The CDR3 coding sequence is TGTGCCAGCAGCCAGTTGGGGCGAGTGAACACTGAAGCTTTCTTT. It encodes CASSQLGRVNTEAFF.

The DNA for the CDR3 is TGCGCCAGCAGTGCGACAGGGGTCGGCTACACCTTC. Encoded protein: CASSATGVGYTF. This chain uses TRBV10-1 with TRBJ1-2; 8 bases are a match to TRBD1. Germline V CDR1 and CDR2: WNHNN, SYGVQD (reference sequence). The CDR3 contains 12 residues. V gave up 4 bases and J gave up 8 bases; unmatched junction bases: 3.

This clone is a singleton in its sample. The V and J genes are TRBV7-6 and TRBJ1-1, with 9 positions matching TRBD1. Germline CDR1 is SGHVS and CDR2 is FNYEAQ. V lost 1 base to trimming and J lost 4 bases; unmatched junction nucleotides: 7. This CDR3 has 16 amino acids. CDR3 bases: TGTGCCAGCAGCTTAGAACAGGGGGCTTCGTTCACTGAAGCTTTCTTT. It specifies CASSLEQGASFTEAFF.

As for this clone: Other DNA sequences in the same sample also yield this CDR3. The chain combines TRBV7-9 with TRBJ1-6; D ambiguous. V was clipped by 1 base and J by 10 bases, with 5 bases between them. The CDR3 is 12 amino acids. The germline V gene has CDR1 SEHNR and CDR2 FQNEAQ (reference sequence). The CDR3 DNA follows: TGTGCCAGCAGCTTAGTTGAGTCACCCCTCCACTTT. Translating gives CASSLVESPLHF. The complete variable domain, with remaining parts taken from reference TRBV7-9 and TRBJ1-6, reads DTGVSQNPRHKITKRGQNVTFRCDPISEHNRLYWYRQTLGQGPEFLTYFQNEAQLEKSRLLSDRFSAERPKGSFSTLEIQRTEQGDSAMYLCASSLVESPLHFGNGTRLTVT.

This clone was found once. The V and J genes are TRBV19 and TRBJ2-2; D unresolved. This CDR3 contains 16 residues. V lost 3 bases to trimming and J lost 5 bases, with 16 bases between them. Looked up from germline, CDR1 is LNHDA and CDR2 is SQIVND (reference sequence). CDR3 amino acids: CASSIPSRIGTGELFF. The CDR3 DNA reads as TGTGCCAGTAGTATCCCCTCTAGAATCGGGACCGGGGAGCTGTTTTTT.

The CDR3 region is CASSSGLAGASLYNEQFF. DNA of the CDR3: TGTGCCAGTAGTAGTGGACTAGCGGGAGCCTCCCTCTACAATGAGCAGTTCTTC. V gene TRBV19 combines with J gene TRBJ2-1; TRBD2 aligns across 13 bases. After removal of 4 bases from V and 3 bases from J, the junction contained 9 bases not matched to a gene. The CDR3 loop spans 18 amino acids. Germline V lookup: CDR1 LNHDA, CDR2 SQIVND (reference sequence).

The chain recombines TRBV9 with TRBJ1-5; 7 bases agree with TRBD1. J lost 7 bases, V lost 0 bases, and 7 bases had no gene match. Germline V gene data show CDR1 as SGDLS and CDR2 as YYNGEE. This CDR3 comprises 15 residues. The CDR3 sequence: CASSVDPGGGQPQHF. In DNA form, the CDR3 reads TGTGCCAGCAGCGTAGATCCAGGGGGAGGCCAGCCCCAGCATTTT.

The J gene is TRBJ1-6, the V gene TRBV30, with TRBD1 as a possible D gene (6 bases). Trimming left V 3 bases short and J 9 bases short, with 12 bases between. This CDR3 is 13 amino acids long. Per the germline V gene, CDR1 is GTSNPN and CDR2 is SVGIG (reference sequence). The CDR3: CAWSEGDGSPLHF. Here the CDR3 DNA reads TGTGCCTGGAGCGAGGGGGACGGTTCACCCCTCCACTTT.

V and J are TRBV19 and TRBJ1-1; a possible D gene is TRBD1 (6 bases). Germline loops: CDR1 LNHDA, CDR2 SQIVND (reference sequence). The CDR3 sequence is 13 residues long. Trimming took 4 bases from V and 1 from J, leaving 7 bases between them. This CDR3 is CASSTGENTEAFF. CDR3 bases: TGTGCCAGTAGTACAGGGGAGAACACTGAAGCTTTCTTT. The full variable domain, completed using reference TRBV19 and TRBJ1-1, is DGGITQSPKYLFRKEGQNVTLSCEQNLNHDAMYWYRQDPGQGLRLIYYSQIVNDFQKGDIAEGYSVSREKKESFPLTVTSAQKNPTAFYLCASSTGENTEAFFGQGTRLTVV.

V and J are TRBV28 and TRBJ1-1; possibly TRBD1 for D (5 bases). V shed 10 bases and J shed 1 base, with 13 bases lying between them. The CDR3 totals 13 residues. Germline CDR1 is MDHEN and CDR2 is SYDVKM. CDR3 region: CATLGRRNTEAFF. Written as DNA, the CDR3 is TGTGCCACCCTGGGACGGAGGAACACTGAAGCTTTCTTT.

As DNA, the CDR3 is TGTGCCAGCAGACAGGGGGCCAACTATGGCTACACCTTC. It yields the protein CASRQGANYGYTF. The V call is TRBV6-5, the J call TRBJ1-2, with 9 positions matching TRBD1. Germline assignment: CDR1 MNHEY and CDR2 SVGAGI. Trimming removed 6 bases from V and 2 bases from J; junction bases left unmatched: 1. There are 13 residues in the CDR3.

This clone was seen only a few times. The CDR3 DNA is TGTGCCAGCAGCCCCTTTGCGGGAGAAGGGCGCAATCAGCCCCAGCATTTT. Protein: CASSPFAGEGRNQPQHF. The V call is TRBV28, the J call TRBJ1-5; D is uncertain. V lost 6 bases and J lost 2, with 20 bases in between. Germline CDR1 and CDR2: MDHEN and SYDVKM. The CDR3 runs 17 residues.

The chain combines TRBV7-9 with TRBJ1-2; 8 nucleotides match TRBD1. V was clipped by 3 bases and J by 6 bases; unmatched bases: 6. The CDR3 totals 14 residues. The germline CDR1 and CDR2 sequences are SEHNR and FQNEAQ (reference sequence). CDR3 sequence reads: CASSLSGGLDGYTF. The CDR3 DNA reads TGTGCCAGCAGCTTGTCAGGGGGCCTGGATGGCTACACCTTC.

This clone was observed once. The V call is TRBV9, the J call TRBJ2-1; tentative D call: TRBD2 (8 bases). Germline lookup yields CDR1 SGDLS and CDR2 YYNGEE. Trimming left V 4 bases short and J 8 bases short, with 28 bases between. The CDR3 runs to 18 residues. The CDR3, as DNA: TGTGCCAGCAGCAATCGAAGAGGGGGCACTAGCGGTCCTCATGAGCAGTTCTTC. It yields the protein CASSNRRGGTSGPHEQFF.

V usage is TRBV19 and J usage is TRBJ1-4; D gene ambiguous. In germline, CDR1 is LNHDA, CDR2 SQIVND (reference sequence). This CDR3 is built from 15 residues. V gave up 3 bases and J gave up 7 bases, with 15 bases separating them. DNA for the CDR3: TGTGCCAGTAGTATGGGCCGGGCCTCGGGTGAAAAACTGTTTTTT. Translation: CASSMGRASGEKLFF.

The gene calls are TRBV19 and TRBJ1-5; a weak D match, TRBD1 (5 bases). Germline V gene sequence: CDR1 LNHDA, CDR2 SQIVND (reference sequence). V gave up 3 bases and J gave up 1 base, with 10 bases separating them. The CDR3 runs to 15 residues. CDR3 in amino acids: CASSIGGVSNQPQHF. In DNA, the CDR3 is TGTGCCAGTAGTATTGGGGGGGTAAGCAATCAGCCCCAGCATTTT.

The chain couples TRBV19 to TRBJ1-5; the D gene is possibly TRBD1 (5 bases). There are 17 residues in the CDR3. Per the germline V gene, CDR1 is LNHDA and CDR2 is SQIVND (reference sequence). Trimming pared 1 base from V and 2 bases from J, leaving 15 bases between. CDR3 sequence reads: CASSIVSAGTGNQPQHF. DNA for the CDR3: TGTGCCAGTAGTATAGTTTCGGCAGGGACGGGCAATCAGCCCCAGCATTTT.

The rearrangement joins TRBV18 to TRBJ2-3; D unclear. Trimming cost V 1 base and J 1 base, with 9 bases left between them. This CDR3 contains 15 residues. The germline V gene has CDR1 KGHSH and CDR2 LQKENI. The CDR3 nucleotides read TGTGCCAGCTCACCACAGGCTGGCGGCACAGATACGCAGTATTTT. It codes for CASSPQAGGTDTQYF.

About this clone itself: Distinct nucleotide sequences in the sample also encode this CDR3. The CDR3 spells CSVEGLYGYTF. DNA of the CDR3: TGCAGCGTTGAAGGCCTCTATGGCTACACCTTC. The rearrangement links TRBV29-1 to TRBJ1-2; no clear D. From germline, CDR1 is SQVTM and CDR2 ANQGSEA. The CDR3 is made up of 11 amino acids. V was trimmed by 1 base and J by 4 bases, leaving 4 bases between them.

This chain connects TRBV29-1 to TRBJ2-3; tentatively, D is TRBD1 or TRBD2 (5 bases each). Looked up from germline, CDR1 is SQVTM and CDR2 is ANQGSEA. CDR3 length: 12 amino acids. Trimming left V 4 bases short and J 6 bases short, with 11 bases between. The CDR3 region has the DNA TGCAGCGTTGGGGACGGCTCCGATACGCAGTATTTT. Translated: CSVGDGSDTQYF.

The chain has TRBV5-6 and TRBJ2-1; D may correspond to TRBD1 or TRBD2 (5 bases each). CDR3 length equals 16 residues. V gave up 4 bases and J gave up 5 bases, with 19 bases separating them. Germline CDR1 reads SGHDT; CDR2 reads YYEEEE. CDR3 sequence (DNA): TGTGCCAGCAGCACCAGGGTGGGCGGAGCGGACAATGAGCAGTTCTTC. It specifies CASSTRVGGADNEQFF.

The chain employs TRBV27 and TRBJ1-4; 7 nucleotides align to TRBD1. The V gene's germline CDR1 is MNHEY and CDR2 SMNVEV (reference sequence). The CDR3 consists of 14 residues. Trimming at V came to 5 bases and at J to 3 bases, leaving 3 bases not matched to a gene. The DNA for the CDR3 is TGTGCCAGCAGTCTGACAGGGTCTAATGAAAAACTGTTTTTT. As protein: CASSLTGSNEKLFF.

This clone appeared once. This chain uses TRBV28 with TRBJ2-5; a weak D match, TRBD1 (6 bases). V was cut by 2 bases and J by 4 bases, with 11 bases left in between. The germline V gene encodes CDR1 MDHEN and CDR2 SYDVKM. The CDR3 has 14 residues. Written as DNA, the CDR3 is TGTGCCAGCAGTTTAGGCAGGGGCTTAGAGACCCAGTACTTC. Its translation is CASSLGRGLETQYF.

V and J are TRBV12-3 or TRBV12-4 and TRBJ1-2; D is ambiguous. This CDR3 spans 12 amino acids. V gave up 3 bases and J gave up 6 bases, with 8 bases separating them. The CDR3 loop is CASSFGSDGYTF. The CDR3 DNA reads as TGTGCCAGCAGTTTTGGTTCGGATGGCTACACCTTC.